This T cell receptor (beta chain) was captured by sequencing in a study of cytomegalovirus exposure and HLA in healthy donors listed by TCRdb under 2017. Study-wide context: In an earlier analysis of approximately 640 of the donors, roughly 300 Gb of sequence data and 90 million to 130 million unique TCR beta sequences from roughly 180 million T cells were reported. Approximately 310 gigabases of sequencing data and 70 million to 100 million unique TCR sequences were included in an early release covering under 650 HLA-typed donors. Of the approximately 400 genotyped donors, less than 85% were placed in the genetic ancestry cluster associated with self-reported Caucasian donors. The study was designed to test whether signatures of past pathogen exposure could be identified by cataloging public T cell receptors. Using immunosequencing, the study profiled T cell repertoires from about 650 subjects and related those repertoires to cytomegalovirus serostatus. In addition to the first cohort of 650 to 750 subjects, a separate validation cohort of around 110 different subjects was used. High-throughput TCR immunosequencing, statistical association of individual TCRs with disease status, and machine learning were combined to predict cytomegalovirus infection status. A later analysis re-analyzed previously published TCR beta repertoires from hundreds of donors and added high-resolution HLA genotyping to study TCR occurrence patterns. The later analysis used no new phenotypic data to find candidate immune exposures, relying instead on TCR beta sequences and their occurrence across donors. An earlier analysis of several hundred of the donors applied high-throughput TCR beta sequencing to assess whether each TCR beta V gene segment acted as functional or pseudogenic. Alongside the repertoire data, information on donor age, sex, ethnicity and CMV serostatus was compiled. In a later genetic analysis, genome-wide SNP genotypes for about 60% of the 666 donors were used, and that subset was treated as a discovery cohort. Every discovery cohort repertoire had been produced on one sequencing platform. HLA typing covered class I and class II loci at four-digit resolution. Typing coverage differed by locus: A, B, C, DRB1 and DQB1 were typed in roughly 629-640 donors, DQA1 in 500 to 550, DPA1 in approximately 610, and DPB1 in 450 to 490. A handful of DR-DQ haplotypes were handled as single units for association and clustering because linkage in the cohort was strong. Among around 400 genotyped donors of the cohort, an average of roughly 230,000 unique TCR beta nucleotide sequences was sequenced per donor, of which about 19% were non-productive.

As regards this clone: It lacks a known antigen. No per-base quality is available; no much larger clone lies one base away.

The cohort was made up of 666 healthy bone marrow donors. At the time of sampling, all cohort members were nominally healthy, though unrecorded immune exposures were likely present. The donor was CMV seronegative and belonged to the group of several hundred seronegative cohort members. A peripheral blood sample was provided by each donor, and peripheral blood mononuclear cells were used for TCR beta sequencing. The Qiagen DNeasy Blood Extraction Kit was used to extract genomic DNA from the blood cell samples. The method was the immunoSEQ multiplex PCR assay. For the multiplex PCR, a mixture combining 60 forward primers for TCR Vbeta segments and 13 reverse primers for TCR Jbeta segments was used. A multiplex PCR assay on genomic DNA amplified the CDR3 region of rearranged TCR beta genes. On the Illumina HiSeq System, the amplified TCR beta libraries were sequenced as 87-base-pair reads. Per the original workflow: A later analysis tallied 75 million to 95 million unique TCR beta chains across the 666 repertoires, and about 12 million of those chains were shared by two or more donors. To remove PCR and sequencing errors, raw reads were error-corrected and collapsed into unique sequences using a nearest-neighbor algorithm that merged closely related sequences. CDR3 sequences were aligned to IMGT reference sequences to assign V, D and J gene segments. For a sequence to be retained, at least a six-nucleotide match to both a V gene segment and a J gene segment was required. A rearrangement was called productive if the CDR3 had no stop codons and remained in frame with V and J, and every other rearrangement was called non-productive. Following IMGT convention, CDR3 was defined as the stretch from the second conserved V-encoded cysteine to the conserved J-encoded phenylalanine. The earlier analysis of 587 of the donors excluded sequences that lacked an unambiguous match to a single V gene segment. An earlier analysis of under 750 of the donors called V segments functional above 56.7% productive rearrangements and segregating when the between-donor standard deviation exceeded 5%. A statistical classification framework was built for diagnosing cytomegalovirus status from the catalog of TCR beta chain sequences. A later analysis assigned V and J genes by comparing TCR nucleotide sequences with IMGT/GENE-DB human TR gene sequences. A later analysis assigned CDR3 sequences and most-parsimonious VDJ recombination scenarios with the TCRdist pipeline. In a later analysis, each TCR beta chain was defined by its CDR3 amino acid sequence together with its V-gene family, and reads without a unique V-gene family were excluded. A later analysis removed 500 to 600 highly shared, low-generation-probability nucleotide sequences to deal with suspected cross-contamination and a sequencing artifact. In a later analysis, a clonal expansion index for each public chain was calculated from normalized within-repertoire ranks of inferred template counts. In a later analysis, generation probabilities were computed using a VDJ recombination model fitted to out-of-frame rearrangements, and the results were checked against IGoR. In a later analysis, hypergeometric tests were used to score TCR-TCR, TCR-HLA and TCR-CMV co-occurrence, with a repertoire-size bias correction applied to TCR pairs. To estimate false discovery rates, a later analysis permuted the HLA or CMV assignments 20 times. In a later analysis, co-occurring TCRs were grouped using DBSCAN, with TCRdist sequence similarity added in when clustering inside HLA-allele-positive subsets. Repertoires with fewer than 30,000 or more than 120,000 public chains, plus five repertoires with anomalous nucleotide sharing, were excluded from co-occurrence clustering. In its TCRdb copy, this immuneACCESS table keeps in-frame sequences only and misses some clones. Where compared with another copy, unresolved V genes explain less than half of these, and the others have no known cause. Clonal size and the V and J genes are those of that table, whereas D and trimming came from the DNA. The sample has 150,000 to 200,000 clones on record, approximately 80% of them singletons. Together, the top ten hold 1.5% to 2% of the sample.

Study-wide findings and limitations: The 87-base-pair reads could not distinguish some IMGT-functional V segments, including TRBV6-2 and TRBV6-3, so those segments were excluded. In a later analysis, most CMV-associated TCR beta chains were found to appear HLA-restricted, with HLA associations seemingly driven largely by CMV exposure. In a later genetic analysis, a missense DCLRE1C variant was associated with V-gene and J-gene trimming of TCR beta chains, and the association was replicated in an independent cohort. In this cohort, only TCR beta chains were sequenced, and detectable features were limited by the absence of alpha or paired-chain data. The classifier was reported to diagnose cytomegalovirus status with high specificity and sensitivity in both the original and validation cohorts. In an earlier analysis of about 600 of the donors, most TCR beta V segments appeared in productive rearrangements about 90% or about 30% of the time, broadly matching IMGT annotations. Several of the top co-occurrence clusters appeared to be linked to parvovirus B19, influenza, CMV and Epstein-Barr virus, according to a later analysis. CMV serostatus was the only immune exposure information available for the cohort. The presence/absence analyses assumed that sequencing depth was roughly uniform across donors, and that assumption may not be true. The sequencing pipeline was judged likely to have produced a cluster of highly shared sequence variants as a technical artifact. According to a later analysis, TCR association rates differed among HLA loci, with DRB1 alleles showing the most associated TCRs and HLA-C alleles showing the fewest. In the study, around 150 TCR beta chains were listed as associated with cytomegalovirus. When HLA alleles, especially DR and DQ, strongly co-occurred, attributing TCR associations to individual alleles was difficult. Over 15 rarely observed V segments, including chromosome 9 orphons, were excluded from the earlier analysis of several hundred of the donors because counts were too low. In a later analysis, HLA-associated TCR beta chains showed more clonal expansion and lower generation probabilities than non-associated chains that were equally common. The authors suggested that the approach could potentially be extended to other disease states and immunological phenotypes. In vitro tests confirmed that a few of the cytomegalovirus-associated TCR beta chains recognize cytomegalovirus antigens. A further reported finding was that TCR beta sequences accurately predicted the HLA-A and HLA-B alleles for most subjects in the first cohort. In a later genetic analysis, fewer N-insertions in productive TCRs were reported among donors in an Asian-associated ancestry cluster than the roughly 700-donor mean. A later analysis associated 16,951 TCR beta sequences with specific HLA alleles at a false discovery rate of 0.05. Linkage disequilibrium might explain the correlated functional status among segregating V segments, but an unknown experimental factor could not be excluded. Across donors, most TCR sequences were observed very rarely, whereas some public TCRs were present in many individuals. Because HLA typing was unavailable for some donors at each locus, only the typed subset was used in association tests.

V and J are truncated by 0 bases and 1 base respectively, leaving an intervening sequence of 7 bases. Reading from cysteine to phenylalanine, the CDR3 counts 15 amino acids. Of all the DNA, just the CDR3 is kept, 45 bases in frame from base 1. For CDR1 and CDR2, the germline V gene lists MNHEY and SVGAGI. The chain uses TRBV6-5 and TRBJ1-5; the D gene remains uncertain. The sample comprised PBMCs. The source of this sequence is a woman younger than 45 in good health and CMV-seronegative. The CDR3 sequence is CASSYSGGSNQPQHF. The nucleotides are TGTGCCAGCAGTTACTCAGGAGGGAGCAATCAGCCCCAGCATTTT.